Sequencing of this TCR beta chain was carried out in a study of cytomegalovirus exposure and HLA in healthy donors. The germline CDR1 and CDR2 sequences are SGDLS and YYNGEE. V was pared by 4 bases and J by 7 bases, with 9 bases of the junction left unmatched. The CDR3 totals 15 residues. PCR amplification relied on 60 Vbeta primers (plus 13 Jbeta primers). Only in-frame clones appear in the TCRdb table, and some are missing; sequencing was by immunoSEQ multiplex PCR. This table has approximately 100,000 clones, approximately 77% appearing once. The material sequenced was PBMCs. This receptor was obtained from a woman aged 40 to 50 in good health and CMV-seronegative. The J gene is TRBJ2-2, the V gene TRBV9; 8 nucleotides match TRBD2. The CDR3 region has the DNA TGTGCCAGCAGCCCAACGGGACTAGGAGGCGGGGAGCTGTTTTTT. Translation gives CASSPTGLGGGELFF.